This T cell receptor beta chain was sequenced during a study of blood T cell repertoires in COVID-19. Study details: PBMCs, B-cell-depleted T cells, or T cells provided the cDNA or gDNA that made up the material.

This clone turned up a few times. In the original analysis: Cell counts per sample came from amplifying reference gene primers. Data came from immunoSEQ multiplex PCR; TCRdb stores just in-frame clones and leaves some out. D and trimming come from the DNA, and the V and J calls and clone size come from that table. The data show 230,000 or so clones, roughly 84% seen once. V lost 1 base and J lost 3, with 13 bases in between. The CDR3 is 16 residues long. Germline values: CDR1 SGHDN, CDR2 FVKESK. The sequenced sample consisted of peripheral blood. The chain carries TRBV14 and TRBJ2-1; maybe TRBD1 (6 bases). This TCR was sampled from a man younger than 40 with active or convalescent COVID-19. The CDR3 sequence is CASSQAPGQLYNEQFF. Here the CDR3 DNA reads TGTGCCAGCAGCCAAGCCCCGGGACAACTCTACAATGAGCAGTTCTTC.